Listed below are T cell receptor beta chains from one sample, sequenced in a study of tissue T cells after allogeneic stem cell transplantation. The data were produced by immunoSEQ multiplex PCR, yet TCRdb's version contains in-frame clones alone and is incomplete. Of fewer than 30,000 clones detected, around 79% appear once; the ten largest clones hold 7.5% to 9%. The sample consisted of tissue from the ileum, taken at autopsy. The receptor set was obtained from a female donor older than 55 with lung cancer. CDR3s include the opening cysteine and the closing phenylalanine or tryptophan. Each record gives: J gene, D gene, clone size, V gene, CDR3 length, CDR3 DNA, CDR3 protein. D genes are given only for firm matches. Size is stated for part of the rows, as once, few or many counts, or as a class when the clone is expanded.

TRBJ2-7,TRBD2,NA,TRBV28,15,TGTGCCAGCAGCACCACTAGCGGGATTACCTACGAGCAGTACTTC,CASSTTSGITYEQYF
TRBJ2-7,NA,medium-sized,TRBV3-1/TRBV3-2,15,TGTGCCAGCAGCCTCCGACTAGGCGCAGGATACGAGCAGTACTTC,CASSLRLGAGYEQYF
TRBJ2-7,TRBD1,NA,TRBV5-1,14,TGCGCCAGCAGCACCAACAGGGGTGGTAACGAGCAGTACTTC,CASSTNRGGNEQYF
TRBJ1-2,NA,NA,TRBV27,15,TGTGCCAGCAGTTCCGTCACAGGCGCTCCGTTTGGCTACACCTTC,CASSSVTGAPFGYTF
TRBJ2-1,NA,NA,TRBV7-2,14,TGTGCCAGCAGCTTGGGCGGGGAACTACAAAGGCAGTTCTTC,CASSLGGELQRQFF
TRBJ2-1,TRBD2,NA,TRBV7-2,16,TGTGCCAGCAGCTTGGGTCCAAGCGGGGGGCTAGGTGAGCAGTTCTTC,CASSLGPSGGLGEQFF
TRBJ2-3,TRBD2,NA,TRBV7-2,14,TGTGCCAGCAGCTTATCGCGGGAGCAAAATACGCAGTATTTT,CASSLSREQNTQYF
TRBJ1-1,NA,NA,TRBV29-1,15,TGCAGCGTAGCCGGGACGGGAAGGGCGGTCACTGAAGCTTTCTTT,CSVAGTGRAVTEAFF
TRBJ1-1,TRBD1,once,TRBV13,15,TGTGCCAGCAGCTTACACGGGACAGTCAACACTGAAGCTTTCTTT,CASSLHGTVNTEAFF
TRBJ2-1,TRBD2,NA,TRBV27,14,TGTGCCACCGCTAGCGGGAGGGGTTACAATGAGCAGTTCTTC,CATASGRGYNEQFF
TRBJ1-2,TRBD1,NA,TRBV19,17,TGTGCCAGTAGTTCTCGACGAACAGGGGGAAGAGGCTATGGCTACACCTTC,CASSSRRTGGRGYGYTF
TRBJ1-2,NA,few,TRBV5-1,15,TGCGCCAGCAGCTTGGCCGCGGATGGGGCTAAGGGCTACACCTTC,CASSLAADGAKGYTF
TRBJ1-3,NA,NA,TRBV7-9,16,TGTGCCAGCAGACTCAGGTCAGGCAGCTCTGGAAACACCATATATTTT,CASRLRSGSSGNTIYF
TRBJ2-2,NA,NA,TRBV7-3,13,TGTGCCAGCAGTCGCGGGAACACCGGGGAGCTGTTTTTT,CASSRGNTGELFF
TRBJ2-1,NA,NA,TRBV5-5,16,TGTGCCAGCAGCTTGAAAGGTGACAGCTCCTACAATGAGCAGTTCTTC,CASSLKGDSSYNEQFF
TRBJ2-7,NA,NA,TRBV21-1,18,TGTGCCAGCAGCAAATCTCTATTGACTAGCTATTTTACCTACGAGCAGTACTTC,CASSKSLLTSYFTYEQYF
TRBJ2-3,NA,NA,TRBV25-1,11,TGTGCCAGCAGTGTGACGGATACGCAGTATTTT,CASSVTDTQYF
TRBJ1-1,TRBD1,NA,TRBV2,16,TGTGCCAGCAGTGAAGCGCCTCCGGGACAGGGCACTGAAGCTTTCTTT,CASSEAPPGQGTEAFF
TRBJ2-7,TRBD2,NA,TRBV14,14,TGTGCCAGCAGAACCAGCGGGAGCGTCGACGAGCAGTACTTC,CASRTSGSVDEQYF
TRBJ1-2,NA,NA,TRBV19,17,TGTGCCAGTAGCCCTAACCAGGCGACAGGAGCTAACTATGGCTACACCTTC,CASSPNQATGANYGYTF
TRBJ2-3,NA,NA,TRBV7-9,13,TGTGCCAGCAGCTTAGGAGGCCCAGATACGCAGTATTTT,CASSLGGPDTQYF
TRBJ1-1,TRBD1,few,TRBV15,15,TGTGCCACCAGCCGAACCTGGACAGGGCTCACTGAAGCTTTCTTT,CATSRTWTGLTEAFF
TRBJ2-7,TRBD2,NA,TRBV15,18,TGTGCCACCAGCTCGCCCCTCGGACTAGCGGGAGATTCGTACGAGCAGTACTTC,CATSSPLGLAGDSYEQYF
TRBJ1-5,TRBD1,NA,TRBV2,17,TGTGCCAGCTCCCCTCGGACAGGGGGTTTTGGCAATCAGCCCCAGCATTTT,CASSPRTGGFGNQPQHF
TRBJ2-7,TRBD2,once,TRBV7-6,15,TGTGCCAGCAGCTCAGGGACTAGCGTATCCTACGAGCAGTACTTC,CASSSGTSVSYEQYF
TRBJ1-1,NA,NA,TRBV4-3,16,TGCGCCAGTAGCCAAGTCGTAGGACCAAGGGAGGGTGAAGCTTTCTTT,CASSQVVGPREGEAFF
TRBJ1-1,TRBD1,NA,TRBV6-4,14,TGTGCCAGCACCACCAGGGGGGGGTACGCTGAAGCTTTCTTT,CASTTRGGYAEAFF
TRBJ2-3,TRBD2,NA,TRBV4-2,16,TGTGCCAGCAGCCAAGTCCCGGGAGGCGGCACAGATACGCAGTATTTT,CASSQVPGGGTDTQYF
TRBJ2-2,TRBD2,NA,TRBV30,17,TGTGCCTGGACCGGGACTAGCGGCTACTCGAACACCGGGGAGCTGTTTTTT,CAWTGTSGYSNTGELFF
TRBJ1-5,NA,NA,TRBV30,13,TGTGCCTGGACCTTGGGTAGCAATCAGCCCCAGCATTTT,CAWTLGSNQPQHF
TRBJ1-5,NA,NA,TRBV7-2,15,TGTGCCAGCAGTTACGAGGGGCAGAACAATCAGCCCCAGCATTTT,CASSYEGQNNQPQHF
TRBJ2-3,NA,NA,TRBV6-2/TRBV6-3,18,TGTGCCAGCAGTTACTCGAGGGTCTCCGACTTCAGCACAGATACGCAGTATTTT,CASSYSRVSDFSTDTQYF
TRBJ1-3,NA,NA,TRBV11-2,16,TGTGCCAGCAGCTTAACGCCACCAGGGATCGGAAACACCATATATTTT,CASSLTPPGIGNTIYF
TRBJ2-1,TRBD1,NA,TRBV13,19,TGTGCCAGCAGCTCAACACCGCCCTTCCAGGGGGCATTGGGCAATGAGCAGTTCTTC,CASSSTPPFQGALGNEQFF
TRBJ1-4,NA,NA,TRBV4-2,14,TGTGCCAGCAGCCAAGGGTCACAGGGTGTAAAACTGTTTTTT,CASSQGSQGVKLFF
TRBJ1-6,NA,NA,TRBV5-4,13,TGTGCCAGCAGCTTTAGGGATAATTCACCCCTCCACTTT,CASSFRDNSPLHF
TRBJ1-1,NA,NA,TRBV7-3,13,TGTGCCAGCAGCTACGGGGCAAACACTGAAGCTTTCTTT,CASSYGANTEAFF
TRBJ1-1,NA,medium-sized,TRBV4-1,14,TGCGCCAGCAGTACCGGACAGTGGAACACTGAAGCTTTCTTT,CASSTGQWNTEAFF
TRBJ2-1,NA,NA,TRBV29-1,13,TGCAGCGTACCCAGGAGGGCTAGCGCTGAGCAGTTCTTC,CSVPRRASAEQFF
TRBJ1-3,TRBD1,NA,TRBV30,15,TGTGCCTGGATTGGACAGGACCTCTCGGGTGGCACCATATATTTT,CAWIGQDLSGGTIYF
TRBJ1-2,NA,NA,TRBV5-1,13,TGCGCCAGCAGCTTGGTTGAGGGTTCTGGCTACACCTTC,CASSLVEGSGYTF
TRBJ2-3,TRBD2,NA,TRBV9,15,TGTGCCAGCAGCGTGCGGGGGGTAGGGACAGATACGCAGTATTTT,CASSVRGVGTDTQYF
TRBJ2-7,NA,few,TRBV7-2,16,TGTGCCAGCAGCTTAGGGCCCGGGGGAAGTGTTTACGAGCAGTACTTC,CASSLGPGGSVYEQYF
TRBJ1-4,NA,NA,TRBV18,15,TGTGCCAGCTCACACCGGGACACAACTAATGAAAAACTGTTTTTT,CASSHRDTTNEKLFF
TRBJ2-5,TRBD2,few,TRBV27,16,TGTGCCAGCACCCCCGGCGGGCTAGCGGGAGGTGAGACCCAGTACTTC,CASTPGGLAGGETQYF
TRBJ2-3,NA,NA,TRBV27,13,TGTGCCAGCAGGTCGGGAAACGCAGATACGCAGTATTTT,CASRSGNADTQYF
TRBJ2-1,TRBD2,NA,TRBV24-1,17,TGTGCCACGAGCAAGGGGACTAGCGGGAGTAGTCAGGCGAGCCAGGTCTTC,CATSKGTSGSSQASQVF
TRBJ2-6,NA,once,TRBV11-2,15,TGTGCCAGCAGCCCTACCATTCGGGGGGCCAACGTCCTGACTTTC,CASSPTIRGANVLTF
TRBJ2-1,NA,NA,TRBV5-1,12,TGCGCCAGCAGCTCCTATGGCAATGAGCAGTTCTTC,CASSSYGNEQFF
TRBJ2-1,NA,few,TRBV7-9,15,TGTGCCAGCAGCCCCCCAGGGAGCGCGGGAAATGAGCAGTTCTTC,CASSPPGSAGNEQFF
TRBJ2-1,NA,NA,TRBV6-5,16,TGTGCCAGCAGTTACTCGGGGGGCGCGTCCTACAATGAGCAGTTCTTC,CASSYSGGASYNEQFF
TRBJ1-5,NA,NA,TRBV3-1/TRBV3-2,14,TGTGCCAGCAGCCAAGATTTCCGGGGTCAGCCCCAGCATTTT,CASSQDFRGQPQHF
TRBJ1-1,NA,NA,TRBV5-1,12,TGCGCCAGCAGCTTGCAGGGCACTGAAGCTTTCTTT,CASSLQGTEAFF
TRBJ2-7,TRBD1,NA,TRBV3-1/TRBV3-2,16,TGTGCCAGCAGCCAAGTTTACCACAGGGGCCCCTACGAGCAGTACTTC,CASSQVYHRGPYEQYF
TRBJ1-2,TRBD1,NA,TRBV7-3,14,TGTGCCAGCAGCTTCGGACAGGGGGCGCAAGGCTACACCTTC,CASSFGQGAQGYTF
TRBJ1-6,NA,NA,TRBV9,15,TGTGCCAGCAGCGTCTCCGAAAGGTCCAATTCACCCCTCCACTTT,CASSVSERSNSPLHF
TRBJ2-5,NA,NA,TRBV5-1,17,TGCGCCAGCAGCCACGGGCCGACAGCGACACTGGGGGAGACCCAGTACTTC,CASSHGPTATLGETQYF
TRBJ2-5,TRBD2,NA,TRBV3-1/TRBV3-2,15,TGTGCCAGCAGTGACTTTAGCGGGAAAGGAGAGACCCAGTACTTC,CASSDFSGKGETQYF
TRBJ1-3,NA,medium-sized,TRBV6-1,16,TGTGCCAGCAGTGAAGCGCTTGACAAAAGTCGAAACACCATATATTTT,CASSEALDKSRNTIYF
TRBJ1-6,NA,NA,TRBV27,13,TGTGCCAGCAGTTTGGGTTTCCATTCACCCCTCCACTTT,CASSLGFHSPLHF